This T cell receptor (beta chain) was identified during a study of spatial heterogeneity in lung cancer. Time point: sample taken at primary tumor resection. The study sequenced unsorted whole RNA from tumor, nontumor lung or frozen PBMC. This clonotype was detected many times. This beta chain is an off-target read within a library intended for alpha chains, so its frequency means little. Each CDR3 protein is one row after TCRdb ran MiXCR on the 5' RACE reads. Of under 11,000 distinct CDR3 sequences listed, under 4.5% are singletons. This CDR3 has 17 amino acids. Germline CDR1 MNHNS, CDR2 SASEGT. The trim removed 7 bases at V and 4 bases at J, leaving 12 bases unmatched.

This clonotype was sampled from a female donor with early-stage non-small cell lung cancer. The input for sequencing was PBMCs, taken at surgery. This rearrangement joins TRBV6-1 to TRBJ2-7; 14 bases line up with TRBD2. Here the CDR3 reads CASTAGLAGVGLYEQYF. The CDR3 coding sequence is TGTGCCAGCACCGCGGGACTAGCGGGAGTTGGGTTATACGAGCAGTACTTC.